The 2 T cell receptor beta chains below were found in one sample sequenced in a study of vaccination effects on CD4 cells after COVID-19. ViraFEST used viral peptide pools to expand antigen-specific CD4+ T cells before sequencing. When around 10 days of culture had elapsed, CD4+ T cells were isolated. Prior SARS-CoV-2 infection was absent in the vaccine recipients, as shown by negative nucleocapsid antibodies. The table came from immunoSEQ multiplex PCR; TCRdb's copy has only in-frame clones and leaves some out. In the table there are about 38,000 clones, about two thirds of which are singletons. No cognate antigen is known for these TCRs. The sequencing here drew on CD4+ T cells from PBMCs cultured with SARS-CoV-2 spike peptides, taken before COVID-19 vaccination. The origin of the receptors is a human donor who received a COVID-19 vaccine.

This clone has a single count. The rearrangement joins TRBV7-2 to TRBJ2-7, with 8 bases aligning to TRBD2. V lost 5 bases, J lost 3 bases, and 9 bases stayed unmatched. CDR3 length equals 15 residues. The germline V gene encodes CDR1 SGHTA and CDR2 FQGNSA. The CDR3 nucleotides are TGTGCCAGCAGCCCGCAGGCACTAGCGGACTACGAGCAGTACTTC. Protein sequence: CASSPQALADYEQYF.

This sequence joins TRBV3-1 (or the pseudogene TRBV3-2) and TRBJ1-2; unclear D gene. V was cut by 1 base and J by 4 bases, with 7 bases left in between. The CDR3 is 13 residues long. Germline V lookup: CDR1 LGHDT, CDR2 YNNKEL (reference sequence). The CDR3 spells CASSQVGPYGYTF. The CDR3 DNA is TGTGCCAGCAGCCAAGTCGGACCCTATGGCTACACCTTC.